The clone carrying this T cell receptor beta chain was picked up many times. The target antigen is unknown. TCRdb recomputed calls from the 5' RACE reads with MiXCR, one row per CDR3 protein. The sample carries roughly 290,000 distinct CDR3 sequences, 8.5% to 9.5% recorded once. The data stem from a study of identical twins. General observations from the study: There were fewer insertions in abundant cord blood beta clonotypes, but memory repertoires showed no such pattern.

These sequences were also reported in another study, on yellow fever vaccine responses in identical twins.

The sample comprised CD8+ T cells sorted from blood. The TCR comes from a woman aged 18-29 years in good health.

As DNA, the CDR3 is TGCGCCAGCAGCCAAGATTGGACCGCCGGGGGCTGGGGAGCTTTCTTT. Protein product: CASSQDWTAGGWGAFF. The rearrangement joins TRBV4-1 to TRBJ1-1, with TRBD1 as a possible D gene (6 bases). The V gene's germline CDR1 is MGHRA and CDR2 YSYEKL. The CDR3 runs 16 residues. V dropped 0 bases and J dropped 10 bases, with 21 bases sitting between them.